A selection of T cell receptor beta chains follows, all from one sample in a study of Ad26.COV2.S vaccination and SARS-CoV-2 variants. The method was immunoSEQ multiplex PCR; TCRdb's version includes in-frame clones alone and lacks a portion of them. Of 440,000 or so clones in the sample, roughly 88% were seen once. Sequences were derived from peripheral blood, sampled in a trial of Ad26.COV2.S vaccine versus placebo. The receptors shown here come from a person between 18 and 59 years old who received the Ad26.COV2.S COVID-19 vaccine or a placebo. Each CDR3 is given with its conserved first and last residue. Fields, in order: clone size, V gene, J gene, D gene, CDR3 DNA, CDR3 protein. D genes are given only for firm matches. Clone size appears in some rows only: once, few, many, or a class for an expanded clone.

>.|TRBV27|TRBJ2-2|.
TGTGCCAGCAGTTTAAGCGGAGGGGGACCGGGGGAGCTGTTTTTT
CASSLSGGGPGELFF
>.|TRBV10-3|TRBJ1-1|TRBD1
TGTGCCACTGGACAGGGGGACCCTGAAGCTTTCTTT
CATGQGDPEAFF
>once|TRBV6-5|TRBJ2-6|.
TGTGCCAGCCAAACAAGTTTCTCTGGGGCCAACGTCCTGACTTTC
CASQTSFSGANVLTF
>.|TRBV7-2|TRBJ2-4|.
TGTGCCAGCAGCTTAGCGCCAGCCAAAAACATTCAGTACTTC
CASSLAPAKNIQYF
>.|TRBV19|TRBJ1-1|.
TGTGCCAGTAGTAACTCTCCTGGTCGGGGGGCGCGGGACACTGAAGCTTTCTTT
CASSNSPGRGARDTEAFF
>.|TRBV28|TRBJ2-5|.
TGTGCCAGCAGTGAACTCACAGTACAAGAGACCCAGTACTTC
CASSELTVQETQYF
>few|TRBV14|TRBJ2-7|TRBD2
TGTGCCAGCAGCCAAGTACAGGCCCGGGGGGGGCAGTACTTC
CASSQVQARGGQYF
>few|TRBV6-5|TRBJ2-7|TRBD1
TGTGCCAGCACCCTAGACAGGGGGCCCTACGAGCAGTACTTC
CASTLDRGPYEQYF
>.|TRBV28|TRBJ1-3|.
TGTGCCAGCAGTTTCGGAAACACCATATATTTT
CASSFGNTIYF
>.|TRBV2|TRBJ1-2|TRBD1
TGTGCCAGCAGTGCCCTAGGGACAGGGGGCGAATATGGCTACACCTTC
CASSALGTGGEYGYTF
>.|TRBV6-5|TRBJ2-3|.
TGTGCCAGCAGTCCGGGACTTAGCTCAGATACGCAGTATTTT
CASSPGLSSDTQYF
>.|TRBV4-1|TRBJ2-3|.
TGCGCCAGCAGCCAAGAGGCAGTTTATACGCAGTATTTT
CASSQEAVYTQYF
>.|TRBV9|TRBJ2-1|.
TGTGCCAGCAGCCGGGATTACAATGAGCAGTTCTTC
CASSRDYNEQFF
>once|TRBV18|TRBJ2-5|TRBD1
TGTGCCAGCTCACCGCGGACAGGGATTGGGTACCAAGAGACCCAGTACTTC
CASSPRTGIGYQETQYF
>.|TRBV7-8|TRBJ1-1|TRBD1
TGTGCCGGCTCCCGGGACAGGGGCACTGAAGCTTTCTTT
CAGSRDRGTEAFF
>.|TRBV28|TRBJ2-1|.
TGTGCCAGCAGTTTAGGGCGTGTTGTAGGGAACAATGAGCAGTTCTTC
CASSLGRVVGNNEQFF
>.|TRBV28|TRBJ2-4|.
TGTGCCAGCAGCCCTACACTAGCCAAAAACATTCAGTACTTC
CASSPTLAKNIQYF
>.|TRBV7-9|TRBJ2-7|.
TGTGCCAGCAGCTTAAGGGTGGGCGAGCAGTACTTC
CASSLRVGEQYF
>.|TRBV5-1|TRBJ2-7|.
TGCGCCAGCAGCTCTGACCCTAGGGAAAGAGTGTACTTC
CASSSDPRERVYF
>.|TRBV30|TRBJ2-2|.
TGTGCCTGGGGCCCTCCGATCACGGCGGAGAACACCGGGGAGCTGTTTTTT
CAWGPPITAENTGELFF
>.|TRBV11-3|TRBJ2-3|.
TGTGCCAGCAGCTTAGCGGGAGAAGAGGCAGATACGCAGTATTTT
CASSLAGEEADTQYF
>.|TRBV10-3|TRBJ1-2|TRBD1
TGTGCCATCAGTCTCCCCGGGACAGTCGGCTACACCTTC
CAISLPGTVGYTF
>.|TRBV5-1|TRBJ2-7|.
TGCGCCAGCAGCTTGAACGGCCAGACCTACGAGCAGTACTTC
CASSLNGQTYEQYF
>.|TRBV14|TRBJ2-2|.
TGTGCCAGCAGCCAACTCGGTTACGCCGGGGAGCTGTTTTTT
CASSQLGYAGELFF
>.|TRBV6-5|TRBJ1-5|TRBD1
TGTGCCAGCAGCCGGGGACAGACTAGCAATCAGCCCCAGCATTTT
CASSRGQTSNQPQHF
>once|TRBV7-9|TRBJ2-5|.
TGTGCCAGCAGCCTTCGGACATGGTACCAAGAGACCCAGTACTTC
CASSLRTWYQETQYF
>.|TRBV10-3|TRBJ2-7|.
TGTGCCATCAGTGAGTCAAGCAACTACGAGCAGTACTTC
CAISESSNYEQYF
>.|TRBV5-1|TRBJ2-5|.
TGCGCCAGCAGCTTGGCTACCCTCTATGAGGGCCAGTACTTC
CASSLATLYEGQYF
>once|TRBV18|TRBJ2-6|.
TGTGCCAGCTCACCAGGCCGGGTTGGGGCCAACGTCCTGACTTTC
CASSPGRVGANVLTF
>few|TRBV5-1|TRBJ2-3|.
TGCGCCAGCAGGGTGGAAGGTGGAGCAGATACGCAGTATTTT
CASRVEGGADTQYF
>.|TRBV27|TRBJ2-6|.
TGTGCCAGCAGTTTGGCAGGATCCTCTGGGGCCAACGTCCTGACTTTC
CASSLAGSSGANVLTF
>.|TRBV11-3|TRBJ2-7|TRBD1
TGTGCCAGCAGCTTCGCCCGGGACAGGGGGTCCTACGAGCAGTACTTC
CASSFARDRGSYEQYF
>.|TRBV5-1|TRBJ2-7|.
TGCGCCAGCAGCTTCGGGCCGTACGAGCAGTACTTC
CASSFGPYEQYF
>.|TRBV4-2|TRBJ2-1|.
TGTGCCAGCAGCCAAGAATCCACAGGACCCCCAACCTACAATGAGCAGTTCTTC
CASSQESTGPPTYNEQFF
>.|TRBV7-2|TRBJ2-1|TRBD1
TGTGCCAGCAGCTCGGGACAGGGGTTGGGTGAGCAGTTCTTC
CASSSGQGLGEQFF
>.|TRBV4-1|TRBJ2-5|.
TGCGCCAGCAGCCAAGATCCGGGTCGAGGGAGGACCCAGTACTTC
CASSQDPGRGRTQYF
>.|TRBV11-2|TRBJ2-5|TRBD2
TGTGCCAGCAGAGTAGCGGGTTTCCAAGAGACCCAGTACTTC
CASRVAGFQETQYF